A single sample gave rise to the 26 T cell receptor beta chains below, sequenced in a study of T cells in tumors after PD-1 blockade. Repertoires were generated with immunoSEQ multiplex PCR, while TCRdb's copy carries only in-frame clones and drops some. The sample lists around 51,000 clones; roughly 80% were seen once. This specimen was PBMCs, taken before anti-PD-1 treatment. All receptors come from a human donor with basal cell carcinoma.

The CDR3 bases are TGTGCCAGCAGCAAACAGACAGGGAAAAATTCACCCCTCCACTTT. This codes for CASSKQTGKNSPLHF. The chain links TRBV21-1 to TRBJ1-6; the table's TRBD1 call for D was not verified on the DNA. TRBV21-1 is labeled a pseudogene. This CDR3 is 15 amino acids long.

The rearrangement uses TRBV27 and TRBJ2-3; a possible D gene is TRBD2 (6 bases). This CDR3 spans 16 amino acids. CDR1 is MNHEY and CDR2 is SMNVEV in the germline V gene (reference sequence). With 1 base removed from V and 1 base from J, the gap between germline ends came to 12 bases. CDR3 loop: CASSLLKVAGTDTQYF. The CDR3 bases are TGTGCCAGCAGTTTATTAAAGGTAGCGGGCACAGATACGCAGTATTTT.

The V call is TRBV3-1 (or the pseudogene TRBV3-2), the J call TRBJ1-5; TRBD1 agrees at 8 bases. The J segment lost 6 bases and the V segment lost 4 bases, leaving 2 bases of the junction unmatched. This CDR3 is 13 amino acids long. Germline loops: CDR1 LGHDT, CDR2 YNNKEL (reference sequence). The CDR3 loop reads CASSPDRGQPQHF. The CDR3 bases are TGTGCCAGCAGCCCAGACAGGGGTCAGCCCCAGCATTTT.

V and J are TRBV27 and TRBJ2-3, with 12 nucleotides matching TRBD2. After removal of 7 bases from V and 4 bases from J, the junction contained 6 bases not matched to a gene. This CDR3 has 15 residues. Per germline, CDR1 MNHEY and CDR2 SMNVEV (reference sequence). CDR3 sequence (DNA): TGTGCCAGCAAGGGGCTAGCGGGGGGGGCAGATACGCAGTATTTT. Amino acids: CASKGLAGGADTQYF.

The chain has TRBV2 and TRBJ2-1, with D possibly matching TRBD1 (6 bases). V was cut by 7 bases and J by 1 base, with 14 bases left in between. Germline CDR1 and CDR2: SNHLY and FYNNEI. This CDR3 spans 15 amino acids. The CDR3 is CASTPGVLSYNEQFF. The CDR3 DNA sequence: TGTGCCAGCACCCCAGGGGTATTGTCCTACAATGAGCAGTTCTTC. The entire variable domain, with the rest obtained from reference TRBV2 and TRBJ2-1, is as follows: EPEVTQTPSHQVTQMGQEVILRCVPISNHLYFYWYRQILGQKVEFLVSFYNNEISEKSEIFDDQFSVERPDGSNFTLKIRSTKLEDSAMYFCASTPGVLSYNEQFFGPGTRLTVL.

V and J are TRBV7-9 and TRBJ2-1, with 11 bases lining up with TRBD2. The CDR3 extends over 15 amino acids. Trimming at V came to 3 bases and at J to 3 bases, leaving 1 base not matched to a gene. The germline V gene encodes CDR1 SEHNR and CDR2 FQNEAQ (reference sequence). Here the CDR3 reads CASSLGTSGYNEQFF. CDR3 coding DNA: TGTGCCAGCAGCTTGGGGACTAGCGGCTACAATGAGCAGTTCTTC.

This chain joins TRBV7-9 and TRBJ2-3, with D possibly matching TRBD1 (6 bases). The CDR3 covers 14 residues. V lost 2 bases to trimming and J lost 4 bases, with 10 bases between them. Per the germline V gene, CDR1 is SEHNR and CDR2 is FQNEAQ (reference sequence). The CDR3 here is CASSLYREADTQYF. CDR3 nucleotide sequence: TGTGCCAGCAGCTTATACAGGGAAGCAGATACGCAGTATTTT.

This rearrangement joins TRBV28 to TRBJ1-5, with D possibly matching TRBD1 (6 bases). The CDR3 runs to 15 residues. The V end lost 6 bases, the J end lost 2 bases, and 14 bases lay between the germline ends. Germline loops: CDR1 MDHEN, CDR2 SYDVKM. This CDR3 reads CASRSTGRGNQPQHF. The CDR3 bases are TGTGCCAGCAGATCAACAGGGAGGGGCAATCAGCCCCAGCATTTT.

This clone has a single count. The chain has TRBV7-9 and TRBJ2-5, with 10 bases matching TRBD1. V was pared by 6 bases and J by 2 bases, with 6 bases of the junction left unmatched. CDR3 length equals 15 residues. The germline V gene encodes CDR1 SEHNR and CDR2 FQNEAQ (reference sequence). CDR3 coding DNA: TGTGCCAGCAGAAGGGACAGGGGTCTTCAAGAGACCCAGTACTTC. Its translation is CASRRDRGLQETQYF.

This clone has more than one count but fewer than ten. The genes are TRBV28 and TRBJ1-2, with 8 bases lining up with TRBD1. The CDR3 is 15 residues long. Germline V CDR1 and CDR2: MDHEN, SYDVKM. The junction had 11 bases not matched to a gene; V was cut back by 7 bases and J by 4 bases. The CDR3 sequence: CASNNPGQGAYGYTF. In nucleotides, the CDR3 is TGTGCCAGCAATAATCCAGGACAGGGAGCCTATGGCTACACCTTC.

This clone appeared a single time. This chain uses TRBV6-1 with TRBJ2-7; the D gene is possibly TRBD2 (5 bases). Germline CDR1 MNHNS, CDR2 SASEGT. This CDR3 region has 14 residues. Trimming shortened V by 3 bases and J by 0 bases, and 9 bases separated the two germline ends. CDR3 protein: CASSEPTSSYEQYF. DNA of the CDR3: TGTGCCAGCAGTGAGCCCACTAGCTCCTACGAGCAGTACTTC.

CDR3 bases: TGTGCCAGCAGTTCCGGGACAGGTACCACCGGGGAGCTGTTTTTT. Residues: CASSSGTGTTGELFF. The chain joins TRBV13 to TRBJ2-2; 8 bases agree with TRBD1. The V gene's germline CDR1 is PRHDT and CDR2 FYEKMQ (reference sequence). The V and J ends lost 6 bases and 4 bases, in that order; junction bases with no gene match: 7. The CDR3 covers 15 residues.

The CDR3 region has the DNA TGTGCCAGCAGCTTCGACAGGGCCCTGAACACTGAAGCTTTCTTT. Translation: CASSFDRALNTEAFF. The chain combines TRBV7-2 with TRBJ1-1; TRBD1 matches 7 bases. Per the germline V gene, CDR1 is SGHTA and CDR2 is FQGNSA. V was clipped by 3 bases and J by 0 bases; unmatched bases: 4. This CDR3 comprises 15 residues.

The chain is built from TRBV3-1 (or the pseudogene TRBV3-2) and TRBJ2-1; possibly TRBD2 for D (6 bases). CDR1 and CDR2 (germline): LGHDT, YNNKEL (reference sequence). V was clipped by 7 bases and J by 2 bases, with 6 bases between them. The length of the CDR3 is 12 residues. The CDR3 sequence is CASTGAYNEQFF. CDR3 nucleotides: TGTGCCAGCACGGGGGCCTACAATGAGCAGTTCTTC.

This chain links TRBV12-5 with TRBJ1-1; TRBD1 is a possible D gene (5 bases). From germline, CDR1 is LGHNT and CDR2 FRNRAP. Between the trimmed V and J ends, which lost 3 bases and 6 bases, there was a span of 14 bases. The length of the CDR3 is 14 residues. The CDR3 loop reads CASGFRDLNAEAFF. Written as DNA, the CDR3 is TGTGCTAGTGGTTTCCGGGACTTAAACGCTGAAGCTTTCTTT.

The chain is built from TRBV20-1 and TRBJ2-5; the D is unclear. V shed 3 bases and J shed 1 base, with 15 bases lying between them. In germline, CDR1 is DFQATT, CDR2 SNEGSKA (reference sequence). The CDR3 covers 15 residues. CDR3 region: CSASHQDRSQETQYF. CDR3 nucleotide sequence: TGCAGTGCTAGTCACCAGGACCGCTCCCAAGAGACCCAGTACTTC.

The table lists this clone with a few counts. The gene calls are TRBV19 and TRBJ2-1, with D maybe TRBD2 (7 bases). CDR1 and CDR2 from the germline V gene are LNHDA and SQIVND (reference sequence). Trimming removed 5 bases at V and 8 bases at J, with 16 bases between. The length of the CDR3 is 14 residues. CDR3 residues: CASSWGGAGYEQFF. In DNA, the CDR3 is TGTGCCAGTAGTTGGGGGGGGGCCGGGTATGAGCAGTTCTTC.

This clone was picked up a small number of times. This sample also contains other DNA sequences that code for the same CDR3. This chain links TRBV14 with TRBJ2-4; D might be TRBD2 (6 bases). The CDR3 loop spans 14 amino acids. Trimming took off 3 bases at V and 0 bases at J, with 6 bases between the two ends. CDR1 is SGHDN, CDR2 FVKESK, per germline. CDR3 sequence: CASSQGLAKNIQYF. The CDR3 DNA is TGTGCCAGCAGCCAGGGACTAGCCAAAAACATTCAGTACTTC.

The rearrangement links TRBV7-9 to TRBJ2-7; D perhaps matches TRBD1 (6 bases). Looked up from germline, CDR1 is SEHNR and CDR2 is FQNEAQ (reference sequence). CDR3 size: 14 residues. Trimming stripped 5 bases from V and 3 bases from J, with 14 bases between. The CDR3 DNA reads TGTGCCAGCAGCGCCCGGGACAAGGACTACGAGCAGTACTTC. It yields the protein CASSARDKDYEQYF.

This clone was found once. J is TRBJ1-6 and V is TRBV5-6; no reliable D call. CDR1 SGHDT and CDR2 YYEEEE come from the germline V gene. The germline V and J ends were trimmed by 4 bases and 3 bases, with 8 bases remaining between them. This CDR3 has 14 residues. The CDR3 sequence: CASSQTVYNSPLHF. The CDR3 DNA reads TGTGCCAGCAGCCAAACAGTCTATAATTCACCCCTCCACTTT.

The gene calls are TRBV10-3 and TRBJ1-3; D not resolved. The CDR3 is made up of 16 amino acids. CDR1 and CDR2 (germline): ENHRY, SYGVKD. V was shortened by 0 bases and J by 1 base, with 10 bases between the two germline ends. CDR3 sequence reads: CAISESAAGSGNTIYF. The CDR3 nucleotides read TGTGCCATCAGTGAGTCTGCGGCAGGTTCTGGAAACACCATATATTTT.

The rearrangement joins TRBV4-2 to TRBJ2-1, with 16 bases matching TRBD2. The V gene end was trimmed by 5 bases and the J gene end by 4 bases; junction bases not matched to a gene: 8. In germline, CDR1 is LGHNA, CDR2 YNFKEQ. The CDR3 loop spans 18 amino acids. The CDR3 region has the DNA TGTGCCAGCAGCAAGGGACTAGCGGGGGGGGAAAAATACAATGAGCAGTTCTTC. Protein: CASSKGLAGGEKYNEQFF.

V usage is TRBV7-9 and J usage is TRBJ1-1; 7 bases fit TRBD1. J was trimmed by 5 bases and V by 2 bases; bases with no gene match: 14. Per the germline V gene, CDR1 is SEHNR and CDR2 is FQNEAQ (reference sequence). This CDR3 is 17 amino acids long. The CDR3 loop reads CASSLTPRGRRLTEAFF. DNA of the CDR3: TGTGCCAGCAGCTTAACTCCCAGGGGGAGGCGGCTTACTGAAGCTTTCTTT.

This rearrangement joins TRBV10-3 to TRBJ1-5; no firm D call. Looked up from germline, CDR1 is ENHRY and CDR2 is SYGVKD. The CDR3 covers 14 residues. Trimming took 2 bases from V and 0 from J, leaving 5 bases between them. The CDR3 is CAISEGNSNQPQHF. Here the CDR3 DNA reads TGTGCCATCAGTGAGGGAAATAGCAATCAGCCCCAGCATTTT.

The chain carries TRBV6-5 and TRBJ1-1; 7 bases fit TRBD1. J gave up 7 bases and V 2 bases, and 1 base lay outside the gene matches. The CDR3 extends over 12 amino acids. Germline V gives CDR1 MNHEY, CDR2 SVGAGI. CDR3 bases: TGTGCCAGCAGTTACCGACAGGGTGAAGCTTTCTTT. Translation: CASSYRQGEAFF.

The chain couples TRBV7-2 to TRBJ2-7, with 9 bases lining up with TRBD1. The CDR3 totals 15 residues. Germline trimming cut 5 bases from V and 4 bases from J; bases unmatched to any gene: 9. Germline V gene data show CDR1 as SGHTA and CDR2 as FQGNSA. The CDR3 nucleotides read TGTGCCAGCAGCGCTGAGGGGACAGGGAGGTACGAGCAGTACTTC. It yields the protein CASSAEGTGRYEQYF.